Sequencing of this T cell receptor (beta chain) was carried out in a study of PD-1 and CTLA-4 blockade in melanoma. CDR1 is SGHTA and CDR2 is FQGNSA in the germline V gene. The CDR3 extends over 15 amino acids. Trimming cost V 1 base and J 9 bases, with 13 bases left between them. This clone appeared once. Produced via immunoSEQ multiplex PCR; TCRdb's table is partial and in-frame only. Among about 28,000 clones, around 93% were seen once, and the ten largest hold approximately 8%. This sequence joins TRBV7-2 and TRBJ1-6; D perhaps matches TRBD1 (6 bases). The starting material was CD8+ T cells from peripheral blood, obtained from a patient given anti-PD-1 treatment. The clonotype was recovered from a human donor with melanoma. CDR3 protein: CASSLEQGWGSPLHF. CDR3 sequence (DNA): TGTGCCAGCAGCTTAGAACAGGGTTGGGGTTCACCCCTCCACTTT.